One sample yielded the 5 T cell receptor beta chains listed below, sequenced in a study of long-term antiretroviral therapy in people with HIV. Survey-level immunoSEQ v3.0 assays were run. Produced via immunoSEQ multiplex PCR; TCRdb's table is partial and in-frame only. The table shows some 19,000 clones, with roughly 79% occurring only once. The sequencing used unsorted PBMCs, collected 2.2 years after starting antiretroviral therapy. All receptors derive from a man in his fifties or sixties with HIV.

The DNA of the CDR3 is TGCAGCGTAGGACCGAGCACTGAAGCTTTCTTT. Protein: CSVGPSTEAFF. The V and J genes are TRBV29-1 and TRBJ1-1; no reliable D call. Germline-derived CDR1 and CDR2 are SQVTM and ANQGSEA. V was trimmed by 6 bases and J by 4 bases, leaving 9 bases between them. This CDR3 contains 11 residues.

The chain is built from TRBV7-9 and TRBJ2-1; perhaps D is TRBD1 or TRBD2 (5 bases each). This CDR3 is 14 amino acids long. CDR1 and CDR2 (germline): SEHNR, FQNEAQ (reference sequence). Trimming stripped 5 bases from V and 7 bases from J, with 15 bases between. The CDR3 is CASSLSGPGNEQFF. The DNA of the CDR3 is TGTGCCAGCAGCCTTTCAGGGCCGGGGAATGAGCAGTTCTTC.

The CDR3 region has the DNA TGCAGCGTTGAAGAGGGAAGGACAGGGCGCTATGGCTACACCTTC. This gives the protein CSVEEGRTGRYGYTF. V and J are TRBV29-1 and TRBJ1-2, with 8 positions matching TRBD1. The germline V gene has CDR1 SQVTM and CDR2 ANQGSEA. This CDR3 has 15 amino acids. V shed 0 bases, J shed 4 bases, and the junction held 7 bases outside the gene matches.

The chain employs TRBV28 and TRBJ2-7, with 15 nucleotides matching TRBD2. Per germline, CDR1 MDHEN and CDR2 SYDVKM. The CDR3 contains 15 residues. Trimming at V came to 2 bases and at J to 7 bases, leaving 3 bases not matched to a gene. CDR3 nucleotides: TGTGCCAGCAGTTTAGGGGGACTAGCGGGGGGAGAGCAGTACTTC. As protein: CASSLGGLAGGEQYF.

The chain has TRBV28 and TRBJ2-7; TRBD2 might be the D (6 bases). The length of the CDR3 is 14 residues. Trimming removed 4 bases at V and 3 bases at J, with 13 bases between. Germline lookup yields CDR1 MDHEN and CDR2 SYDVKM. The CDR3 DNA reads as TGTGCCAGCAGTTACAAGGGAGGTTACTACGAGCAGTACTTC. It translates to CASSYKGGYYEQYF. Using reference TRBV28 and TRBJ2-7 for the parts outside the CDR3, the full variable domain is DVKVTQSSRYLVKRTGEKVFLECVQDMDHENMFWYRQDPGLGLRLIYFSYDVKMKEKGDIPEGYSVSREKKERFSLILESASTNQTSMYLCASSYKGGYYEQYFGPGTRLTVT.